This T cell receptor beta chain was sequenced during a study of T cells in Graves' hyperthyroidism and ophthalmopathy. The TCR beta CDR3 regions underwent amplification using RNA transcripts as the source. Primed by the HTBI set, a first-round RT-PCR was run on the TCR CDR3. TCRdb recomputed calls from the multiplex PCR reads with MiXCR, one row per CDR3 protein. The table records about 380,000 distinct CDR3 sequences, 15% to 20% of them present only once. The CDR3 is made up of 16 amino acids. Germline-derived CDR1 and CDR2 are ENHRY and SYGVKD. J gave up 0 bases and V 7 bases, and 9 bases lay outside the gene matches. This clonotype was found a few times. The antigen remains unidentified. Isolation of PBMCs was performed on around 9.4 ml fresh peripheral blood. General study results and limits: Ophthalmopathy onset followed model prediction by a median approximately seven months.

This TCR derives from a man younger than 35 with Graves' ophthalmopathy. The J gene is TRBJ2-1, the V gene TRBV10-3; 7 bases align to TRBD2. The sample taken for sequencing was blood. The CDR3 here is CAITSSAGDSYNEQFF. The CDR3 region has the DNA TGTGCCATCACCAGTTCGGCGGGGGACTCCTACAATGAGCAGTTCTTC.